What follows are 12 T cell receptor beta chains derived from one specimen sequenced in a study of blood T cell repertoires in COVID-19. Only in-frame clones appear in the TCRdb table, and some are missing; sequencing was by immunoSEQ multiplex PCR. This sample has some 170,000 clones; 80% to 90% occur once, and the top ten carry 9.5% to 13%. Sequencing was carried out using peripheral blood. The receptor source for this set is a human donor in a cohort sampled during active COVID-19.

There are many counts of this clone. The V and J genes are TRBV4-3 and TRBJ2-7; 12 bases match TRBD2. This CDR3 spans 17 amino acids. Per germline, CDR1 LGHNA and CDR2 YSLEER. V dropped 0 bases and J dropped 2; count of bases not matched to a gene: 5. The CDR3 here is CASSQERTSGTPYEQYF. The CDR3 nucleotides read TGCGCCAGCAGCCAAGAGCGGACTAGCGGGACACCCTACGAGCAGTACTTC.

J is TRBJ2-6 and V is TRBV9; TRBD2 might be the D (5 bases). Germline V gene lookup returns CDR1 SGDLS and CDR2 YYNGEE. Trimming pared 4 bases from V and 4 bases from J, leaving 9 bases between. The CDR3 is 14 residues long. CDR3 sequence reads: CASSRGRGANVLTF. In DNA form, the CDR3 reads TGTGCCAGCAGCCGGGGTCGCGGGGCCAACGTCCTGACTTTC.

This clone was counted only a few times. The chain carries TRBV9 and TRBJ2-1, with D possibly matching TRBD2 (5 bases). The V end lost 1 base, the J end lost 4 bases, and 15 bases lay between the germline ends. CDR1 is SGDLS and CDR2 is YYNGEE in the germline V gene. The CDR3 covers 16 residues. The CDR3 reads CASSVTSAELYNEQFF. CDR3 DNA sequence: TGTGCCAGCAGCGTAACCTCAGCGGAGCTGTACAATGAGCAGTTCTTC.

V is TRBV29-1 and J is TRBJ1-2; D not resolved. The CDR3 spans 11 residues. Per germline, CDR1 SQVTM and CDR2 ANQGSEA. V lost 7 bases and J lost 3, with 9 bases in between. For the CDR3, the DNA is TGCAGCGCTGGAGTCGACTATGGCTACACCTTC. It specifies CSAGVDYGYTF.

The chain carries TRBV5-6 and TRBJ1-4; 7 nucleotides match TRBD1. Germline CDR1 and CDR2: SGHDT and YYEEEE. Trimming took 5 bases from V and 2 from J; bases not matched to a gene: 6. The CDR3 runs to 15 residues. DNA for the CDR3: TGTGCCAGCAGTCCCAGGGACAGTACTAATGAAAAACTGTTTTTT. Amino acid sequence: CASSPRDSTNEKLFF.

The count of this clone is one. The chain couples TRBV4-1 to TRBJ2-7; 7 nucleotides line up with TRBD1. Germline CDR1 reads MGHRA; CDR2 reads YSYEKL. Germline trimming cut 3 bases from V and 4 bases from J; bases unmatched to any gene: 9. The CDR3 contains 15 residues. CDR3 DNA sequence: TGCGCCAGCAGCCAGTCAGGGGGACAGCCGTACGAGCAGTACTTC. Protein product: CASSQSGGQPYEQYF.

The chain couples TRBV5-6 to TRBJ2-7; possibly TRBD2 for D (5 bases). There are 15 residues in the CDR3. CDR1 and CDR2 from the germline V gene are SGHDT and YYEEEE. V was cut by 3 bases and J by 4 bases, with 17 bases left in between. Here the CDR3 reads CASSSLARTVYEQYF. The CDR3 DNA is TGTGCCAGCAGCTCCCTCGCTCGGACTGTTTACGAGCAGTACTTC.

The chain employs TRBV11-2 and TRBJ2-7, with 9 bases aligning to TRBD1. This CDR3 has 14 residues. Germline lookup yields CDR1 SGHAT and CDR2 FQNNGV. Trimming at V came to 5 bases and at J to 5 bases, leaving 7 bases not matched to a gene. CDR3 coding DNA: TGTGCCAGCAGCAGGGGCGGGACAGGGAACGAGCAGTACTTC. Encoded protein: CASSRGGTGNEQYF.

This chain joins TRBV7-2 and TRBJ2-3; D possibly corresponds to TRBD1 (6 bases). The V end lost 6 bases, the J end lost 4 bases, and 11 bases lay between the germline ends. The germline gives CDR1 SGHTA, CDR2 FQGNSA. This CDR3 comprises 13 residues. CDR3 in amino acids: CASSQGRADTQYF. The CDR3 coding sequence is TGTGCCAGCAGTCAGGGGCGCGCAGATACGCAGTATTTT.

This chain connects TRBV5-1 to TRBJ1-4, with 7 nucleotides matching TRBD1. The CDR3 totals 16 residues. Germline values: CDR1 SGHRS, CDR2 YFSETQ. The V segment lost 0 bases and the J segment 7 bases; nucleotides outside the gene matches: 9. The CDR3 coding sequence is TGCGCCAGCAGCTTGGGGGAGACAGGGCGGAGTGAAAAACTGTTTTTT. The encoded protein is CASSLGETGRSEKLFF.

J is TRBJ2-5 and V is TRBV15; 9 bases are a match to TRBD1. The germline gives CDR1 LNHNV, CDR2 YYDKDF (reference sequence). Losses at the gene ends were 1 base for V and 4 bases for J; bases not matched to a gene: 4. This CDR3 is 15 amino acids long. CDR3 DNA sequence: TGTGCCACCAGCAGAGTGGACAGGGGAGGAGAGACCCAGTACTTC. Its protein is CATSRVDRGGETQYF. Full variable domain (rest looked up from reference TRBV15 and TRBJ2-5): DAMVIQNPRYQVTQFGKPVTLSCSQTLNHNVMYWYQQKSSQAPKLLFHYYDKDFNNEADTPDNFQSRRPNTSFCFLDIRSPGLGDTAMYLCATSRVDRGGETQYFGPGTRLLVL.

This clone was detected once. V is TRBV2 and J is TRBJ1-2; the D gene is possibly TRBD1 (5 bases). V gave up 8 bases and J gave up 5 bases, with 12 bases separating them. The CDR3 covers 12 residues. Germline values: CDR1 SNHLY, CDR2 FYNNEI. The CDR3 loop is CASVDRSYGYTF. The CDR3 DNA follows: TGTGCCAGCGTTGACAGATCATATGGCTACACCTTC.